The 17 T cell receptor beta chains below were found in one sample sequenced in a study of blood T cells in healthy people across ages (dated by TCRdb to the mid-2010s). The library was prepared using 5' RACE. TCRdb records Illumina HiSeq 2500 as the sequencer. The second PCR ran for roughly 6 to 11 cycles and used a J-beta primer mix along with a sample-barcoded 5' primer. TCRdb redid the processing of the public reads, applying fastp at Q25 and MiXCR, and retained in-frame beta chains. Each entry merges the rows of one CDR3 protein and shows their most common DNA and genes. The sample table records some 700,000 distinct CDR3 sequences; 20% to 25% of these occur just once. Together, the top ten hold less than 25% of the sample. Specimen: blood. All receptors come from a man in his 70s in good health.

This rearrangement joins TRBV25-1 to TRBJ1-2; D is possibly TRBD1 (5 bases). CDR1 MGHDK and CDR2 SYGVNS come from the germline V gene. The CDR3 is 14 amino acids. With 7 bases removed from V and 4 bases from J, the gap between germline ends came to 16 bases. CDR3 sequence: CASIPNQGTYGYTF. CDR3 DNA sequence: TGTGCCAGCATCCCAAACCAGGGCACCTATGGCTACACCTTC.

This clonotype was picked up a small number of times. The J gene is TRBJ2-3, the V gene TRBV7-2; D perhaps matches TRBD1 (6 bases). The CDR3 sequence is 17 residues long. Trimming took off 8 bases at V and 6 bases at J, with 27 bases between the two ends. The germline gives CDR1 SGHTA, CDR2 FQGNSA. CDR3 loop: CASGSPTGINRRDTQYF. DNA for the CDR3: TGTGCCAGCGGCTCACCAACAGGGATAAACCGCCGGGATACGCAGTATTTT.

This clonotype was picked up a small number of times. The chain couples TRBV12-3 or TRBV12-4 to TRBJ2-3, with 7 bases that match TRBD2. The V segment lost 6 bases and the J segment 4 bases; nucleotides outside the gene matches: 13. CDR3 size: 16 residues. CDR3 nucleotide sequence: TGTGCCAGCAGGGCACCGGGGGGAAAGTTGTCAGATACGCAGTATTTT. Protein: CASRAPGGKLSDTQYF.

This clonotype has only a few counts. The germline gene is not matched at one end of the junction; a read error may be the cause. The chain recombines TRBV14 with TRBJ2-3; unclear D gene. CDR3 length equals 14 residues. Germline lookup yields CDR1 SGHDN and CDR2 FVKESK. The CDR3 is CASSPIGNADMQYF. The DNA for the CDR3 is TGTGCCAGCAGCCCCATCGGTAACGCAGATATGCAGTATTTT.

This clonotype has only a few counts. This chain links TRBV11-2 with TRBJ2-3; 11 bases match TRBD2. Germline V gene sequence: CDR1 SGHAT, CDR2 FQNNGV. With V trimmed by 1 base and J by 4 bases, 4 bases remained unmatched. The CDR3 runs 16 residues. The CDR3 sequence is CASSLALAGGADTQYF. DNA of the CDR3: TGTGCCAGCAGCTTAGCTCTAGCGGGGGGCGCAGATACGCAGTATTTT.

This clonotype was seen a handful of times. The chain joins TRBV2 to TRBJ2-7; TRBD1 matches at 9 bases. The DNA end is more similar to TRBJ2-1, so the J call may be wrong. CDR3 size: 16 residues. The V gene's germline CDR1 is SNHLY and CDR2 FYNNEI. DNA of the CDR3: TGTGCCAGCAGTGAAGCGGGGACAGGGTACGCCAATGAGCAGTTCTTC. This codes for CASSEAGTGYANEQFF.

This clonotype showed up just a few times. V is TRBV5-1 and J is TRBJ1-6; TRBD1 matches at 9 bases. CDR3 size: 14 residues. The J segment lost 9 bases and the V segment lost 4 bases, leaving 5 bases of the junction unmatched. The V gene's germline CDR1 is SGHRS and CDR2 YFSETQ. CDR3 coding DNA: TGCGCCAGCAGCACCGGGACAGGGCGTTCACCCCTCCACTTT. This sequence encodes CASSTGTGRSPLHF.

This clonotype was counted at least ten times. The chain uses TRBV2 and TRBJ1-1; unclear D gene. The V end lost 3 bases, the J end lost 4 bases, and 9 bases lay between the germline ends. Germline V CDR1 and CDR2: SNHLY, FYNNEI. The CDR3 sequence is 13 residues long. DNA for the CDR3: TGTGCCAGCAGTGATAGGGTCGCCACTGAAGCTTTCTTT. Amino acids: CASSDRVATEAFF.

This clonotype has a handful of counts. V gene TRBV11-3 combines with J gene TRBJ2-5, with TRBD1 matching over 10 bases. Germline CDR1 SGHNT, CDR2 YENEEA. V dropped 4 bases and J dropped 5; count of bases not matched to a gene: 1. The CDR3 totals 13 residues. The CDR3: CASSSGQGETQYF. For the CDR3, the DNA is TGTGCCAGCAGCTCGGGACAGGGGGAGACCCAGTACTTC.

This clonotype showed up many times. The rearrangement joins TRBV7-6 to TRBJ2-1, with D possibly matching TRBD1 (6 bases). Germline V lookup: CDR1 SGHVS, CDR2 FNYEAQ. The CDR3 is made up of 14 amino acids. V lost 5 bases to trimming and J lost 0 bases, with 8 bases between them. This chain's CDR3 is CASSRDNSYNEQFF. In nucleotides, the CDR3 is TGTGCCAGCAGCCGGGACAACTCCTACAATGAGCAGTTCTTC.

Turning to this clonotype: This clone may be a read error of a much larger clone one base away. The genes are TRBV10-3 and TRBJ2-5; 16 bases line up with TRBD2. The end of the DNA fits TRBJ2-1 better, so the J call may be wrong. The CDR3 runs to 16 residues. CDR1 and CDR2 from the germline V gene are ENHRY and SYGVKD. In nucleotides, the CDR3 is TGTGCCATCAGCCCTACGGGACTAGCGGGAGGGGATGAGCAGTTCTTC. Translation: CAISPTGLAGGDEQFF.

This clonotype has only a few counts. The genes are TRBV3-1 and TRBJ2-1; D unclear. The CDR3 covers 12 residues. V was pared by 0 bases and J by 13 bases, with 10 bases between. CDR1 and CDR2 from the germline V gene are LGHDT and YNNKEL (reference sequence). In nucleotides, the CDR3 is TGTGCCAGCAGCCAAGATCGCAGTCGACAGTTCTTC. Encoded protein: CASSQDRSRQFF.

The chain couples TRBV3-1 to TRBJ1-1; D is perhaps TRBD1 (5 bases). V was clipped by 4 bases and J by 0 bases, with 15 bases between them. Germline CDR1 is LGHDT and CDR2 is YNNKEL (reference sequence). The CDR3 extends over 16 amino acids. The CDR3 sequence is CASSPTGLGVNTEAFF. The CDR3 DNA reads TGTGCCAGCAGCCCTACTGGGTTAGGGGTGAACACTGAAGCTTTCTTT.

Remarks on this clonotype: This may stem from a read error, because a much larger clone lies one nucleotide away. This rearrangement joins TRBV12-3 or TRBV12-4 to TRBJ2-1; no definite D call. Deletions cut 7 bases from V and 5 bases from J, with 18 bases between. This CDR3 has 15 amino acids. The CDR3, as DNA: TGTGCCAGCAATTATATAGGACCTGGGGACAATGAGCAGTTCTTC. Translated: CASNYIGPGDNEQFF.

This clonotype was counted a few times. The CDR3 loop reads CASRKGAGVADTQYF. The DNA of the CDR3 is TGTGCCAGCAGGAAAGGAGCCGGGGTCGCAGATACGCAGTATTTT. The chain employs TRBV12-3 or TRBV12-4 and TRBJ2-3; tentatively, D is TRBD2 (5 bases). The length of the CDR3 is 15 residues. Trimming took 6 bases from V and 4 from J, leaving 17 bases between them.

Regarding this clonotype: At one end the junction does not follow the germline gene, possibly because of a read error. The V gene is TRBV19, the J gene TRBJ2-1, with 8 nucleotides matching TRBD1. Germline V lookup: CDR1 LNHDA, CDR2 SQIVND (reference sequence). The CDR3 is 14 residues long. CDR3 loop: CASRGTGSYSEQFF. CDR3 DNA sequence: TGTGCCAGTAGGGGGACAGGCTCCTACAGTGAGCAGTTCTTC.

The genes are TRBV5-5 and TRBJ1-2; no clear D gene. Germline CDR1 is SGHKS and CDR2 is YYEKEE (reference sequence). This CDR3 has 13 amino acids. V lost 2 bases and J 3 bases, leaving 8 bases between the germline ends. The CDR3 DNA follows: TGTGCCAGCAGCTTCGGAAAGGACTATGGCTACACCTTC. It translates to CASSFGKDYGYTF.